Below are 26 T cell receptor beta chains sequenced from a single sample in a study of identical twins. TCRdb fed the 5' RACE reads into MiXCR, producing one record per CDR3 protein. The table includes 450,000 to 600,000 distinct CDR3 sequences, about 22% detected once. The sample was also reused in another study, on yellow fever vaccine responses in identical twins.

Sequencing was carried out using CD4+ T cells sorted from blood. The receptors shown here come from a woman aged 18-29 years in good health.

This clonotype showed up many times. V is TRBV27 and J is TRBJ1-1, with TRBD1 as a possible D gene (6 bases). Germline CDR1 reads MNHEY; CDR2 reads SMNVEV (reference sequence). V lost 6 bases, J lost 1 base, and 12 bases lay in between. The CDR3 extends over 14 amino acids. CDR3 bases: TGTGCCAGCAGCCCAAGGACAGCGAACACTGAAGCTTTCTTT. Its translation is CASSPRTANTEAFF.

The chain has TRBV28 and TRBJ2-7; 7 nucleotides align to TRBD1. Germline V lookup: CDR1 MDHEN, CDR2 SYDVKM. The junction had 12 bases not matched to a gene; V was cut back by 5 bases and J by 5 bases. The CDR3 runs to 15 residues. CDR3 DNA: TGTGCCAGCAGTGCCCCCCCGACAGGGTGGAACGAGCAGTACTTC. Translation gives CASSAPPTGWNEQYF.

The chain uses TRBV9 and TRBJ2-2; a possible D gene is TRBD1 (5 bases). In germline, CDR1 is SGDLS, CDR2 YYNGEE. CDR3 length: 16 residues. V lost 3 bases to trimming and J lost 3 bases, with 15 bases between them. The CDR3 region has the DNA TGTGCCAGCAGCGACCACAGGAGTCGGGACACCGGGGAGCTGTTTTTT. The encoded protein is CASSDHRSRDTGELFF.

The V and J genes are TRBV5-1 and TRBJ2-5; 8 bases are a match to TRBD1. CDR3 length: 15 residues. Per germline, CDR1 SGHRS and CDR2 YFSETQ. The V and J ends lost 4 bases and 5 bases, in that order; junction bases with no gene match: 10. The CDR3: CASSPGTGQGETQYF. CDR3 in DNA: TGCGCCAGCAGCCCTGGGACAGGCCAAGGGGAGACCCAGTACTTC.

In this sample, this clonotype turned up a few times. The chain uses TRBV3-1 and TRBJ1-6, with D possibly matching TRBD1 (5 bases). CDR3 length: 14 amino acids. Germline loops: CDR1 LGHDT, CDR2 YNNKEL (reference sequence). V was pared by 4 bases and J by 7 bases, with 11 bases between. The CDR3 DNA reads TGTGCCAGCAGCCGTTGGGACCCAAATTCACCCCTCCACTTT. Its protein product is CASSRWDPNSPLHF.

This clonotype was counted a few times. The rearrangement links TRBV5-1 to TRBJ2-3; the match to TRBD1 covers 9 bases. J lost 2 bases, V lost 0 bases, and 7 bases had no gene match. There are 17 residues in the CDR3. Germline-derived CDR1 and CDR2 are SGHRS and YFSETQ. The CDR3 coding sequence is TGCGCCAGCAGCTTGGCAGGACAGGGGATGTTCACAGATACGCAGTATTTT. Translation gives CASSLAGQGMFTDTQYF.

The CDR3 coding sequence is TGTGCCAGCAGCCCGGCCGGCAGGGCTGAAAAACTGTTTTTT. Residues: CASSPAGRAEKLFF. This chain connects TRBV12-3 or TRBV12-4 to TRBJ1-4, with D maybe TRBD1 (5 bases). Trimming took off 6 bases at V and 7 bases at J, with 15 bases between the two ends. This CDR3 is built from 14 residues.

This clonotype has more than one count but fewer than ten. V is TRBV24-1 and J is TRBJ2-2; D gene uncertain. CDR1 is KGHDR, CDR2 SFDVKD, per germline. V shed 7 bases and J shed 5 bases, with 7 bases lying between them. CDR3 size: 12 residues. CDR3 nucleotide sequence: TGTGCCACCAGAAGTAGGACCGGGGAGCTGTTTTTT. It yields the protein CATRSRTGELFF.

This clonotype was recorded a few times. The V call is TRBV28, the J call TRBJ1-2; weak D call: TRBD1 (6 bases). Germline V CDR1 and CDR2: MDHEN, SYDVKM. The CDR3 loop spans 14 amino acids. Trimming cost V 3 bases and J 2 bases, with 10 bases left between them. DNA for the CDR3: TGTGCCAGCAGTTTCGGAGGGGGGAACTATGGCTACACCTTC. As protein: CASSFGGGNYGYTF.

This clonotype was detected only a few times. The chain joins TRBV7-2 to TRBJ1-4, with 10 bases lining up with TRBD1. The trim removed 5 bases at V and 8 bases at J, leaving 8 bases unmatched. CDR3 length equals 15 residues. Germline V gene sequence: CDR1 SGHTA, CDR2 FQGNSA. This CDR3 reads CASSGQGVRREKLFF. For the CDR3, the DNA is TGTGCCAGCAGCGGACAGGGGGTTAGGAGGGAAAAACTGTTTTTT.

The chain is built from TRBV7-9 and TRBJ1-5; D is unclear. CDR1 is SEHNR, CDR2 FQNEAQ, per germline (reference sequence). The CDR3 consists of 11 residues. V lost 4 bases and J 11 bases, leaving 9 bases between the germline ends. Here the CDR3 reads CASSSGVSQHF. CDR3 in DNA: TGTGCCAGCAGCTCTGGGGTGTCCCAGCATTTT.

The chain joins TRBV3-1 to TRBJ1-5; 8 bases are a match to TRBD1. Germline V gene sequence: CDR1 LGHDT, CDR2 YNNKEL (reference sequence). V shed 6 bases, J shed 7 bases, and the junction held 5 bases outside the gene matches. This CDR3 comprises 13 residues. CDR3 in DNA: TGTGCCAGCAGTACGACAGGGGTGCAGCCCCAGCATTTT. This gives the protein CASSTTGVQPQHF. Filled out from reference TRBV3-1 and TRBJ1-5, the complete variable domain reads DTAVSQTPKYLVTQMGNDKSIKCEQNLGHDTMYWYKQDSKKFLKIMFSYNNKELIINETVPNRFSPKSPDKAHLNLHINSLELGDSAVYFCASSTTGVQPQHFGDGTRLSIL.

The CDR3 nucleotides read TGTGCCAGCAGCCCTGTCGGGGAGAGGGCCTACGAGCAGTACTTC. Its protein product is CASSPVGERAYEQYF. The genes are TRBV14 and TRBJ2-7, with D possibly being TRBD2 (5 bases). The V end was cut by 4 bases, the J end by 2 bases, with 15 bases between. There are 15 residues in the CDR3. Per the germline V gene, CDR1 is SGHDN and CDR2 is FVKESK.

Written as DNA, the CDR3 is TGCGCCAGCCGAGTCCGAGACGGCCAGAATGAAAAACTGTTTTTT. Its translation: CASRVRDGQNEKLFF. The rearrangement joins TRBV5-1 to TRBJ1-4; D not resolved. Germline values: CDR1 SGHRS, CDR2 YFSETQ. This CDR3 comprises 15 residues. The ends were cut back, 7 bases at V and 5 bases at J, with 18 bases in the middle.

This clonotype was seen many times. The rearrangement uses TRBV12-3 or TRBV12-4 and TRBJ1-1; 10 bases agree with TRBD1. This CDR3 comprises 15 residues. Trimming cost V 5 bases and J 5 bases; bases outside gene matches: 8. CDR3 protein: CASSRDRGFRTEAFF. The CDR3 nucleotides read TGTGCCAGCAGTCGGGACAGGGGATTTCGGACTGAAGCTTTCTTT.

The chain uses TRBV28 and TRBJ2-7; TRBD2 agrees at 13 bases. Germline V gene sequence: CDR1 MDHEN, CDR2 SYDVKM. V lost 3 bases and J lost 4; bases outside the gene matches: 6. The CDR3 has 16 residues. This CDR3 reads CASSFSGLAGEYEQYF. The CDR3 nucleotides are TGTGCCAGCAGTTTTTCAGGACTAGCGGGAGAGTACGAGCAGTACTTC.

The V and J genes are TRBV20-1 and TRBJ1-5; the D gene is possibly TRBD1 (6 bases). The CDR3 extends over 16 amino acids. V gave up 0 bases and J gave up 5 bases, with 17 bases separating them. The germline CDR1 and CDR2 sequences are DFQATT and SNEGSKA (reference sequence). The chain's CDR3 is CSARDPATGGDQPQHF. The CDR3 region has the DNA TGCAGTGCTAGAGATCCAGCGACAGGAGGGGATCAGCCCCAGCATTTT.

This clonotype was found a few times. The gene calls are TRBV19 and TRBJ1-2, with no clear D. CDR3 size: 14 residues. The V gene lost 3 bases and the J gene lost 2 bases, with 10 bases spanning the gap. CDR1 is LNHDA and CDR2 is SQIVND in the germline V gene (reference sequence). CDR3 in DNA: TGTGCCAGTAGTATGGGCAGGCAAAACTATGGCTACACCTTC. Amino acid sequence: CASSMGRQNYGYTF.

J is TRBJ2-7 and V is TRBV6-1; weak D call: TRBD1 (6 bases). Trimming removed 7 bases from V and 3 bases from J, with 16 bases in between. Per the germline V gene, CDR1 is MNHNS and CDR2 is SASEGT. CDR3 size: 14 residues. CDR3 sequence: CASIPGQGFYEQYF. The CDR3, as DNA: TGTGCCAGCATTCCCGGGCAGGGGTTCTACGAGCAGTACTTC.

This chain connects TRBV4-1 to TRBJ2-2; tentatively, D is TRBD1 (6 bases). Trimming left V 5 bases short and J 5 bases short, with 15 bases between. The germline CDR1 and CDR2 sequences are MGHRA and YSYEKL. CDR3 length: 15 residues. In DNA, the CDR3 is TGCGCCAGCAGCAGAACAGGGATTTTAACCGGGGAGCTGTTTTTT. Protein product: CASSRTGILTGELFF.

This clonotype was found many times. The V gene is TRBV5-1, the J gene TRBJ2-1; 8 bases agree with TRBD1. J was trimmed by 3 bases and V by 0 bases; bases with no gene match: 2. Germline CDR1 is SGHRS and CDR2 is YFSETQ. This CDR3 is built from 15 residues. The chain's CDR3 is CASSLAGQGYNEQFF. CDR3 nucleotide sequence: TGCGCCAGCAGCTTGGCAGGACAGGGCTACAATGAGCAGTTCTTC.

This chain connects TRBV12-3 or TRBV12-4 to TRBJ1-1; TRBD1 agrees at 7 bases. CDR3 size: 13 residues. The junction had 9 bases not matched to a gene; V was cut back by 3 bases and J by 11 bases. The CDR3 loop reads CASSLKGGYGAFF. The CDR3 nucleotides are TGTGCCAGCAGTTTGAAAGGGGGCTATGGGGCTTTCTTT.

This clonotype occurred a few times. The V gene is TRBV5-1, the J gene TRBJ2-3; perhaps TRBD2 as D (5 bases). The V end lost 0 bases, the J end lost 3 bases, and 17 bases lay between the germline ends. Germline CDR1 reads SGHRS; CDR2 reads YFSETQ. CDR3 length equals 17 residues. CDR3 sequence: CASSLALPLGRTDTQYF. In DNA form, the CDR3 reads TGCGCCAGCAGCTTGGCCTTGCCACTAGGCCGAACAGATACGCAGTATTTT.

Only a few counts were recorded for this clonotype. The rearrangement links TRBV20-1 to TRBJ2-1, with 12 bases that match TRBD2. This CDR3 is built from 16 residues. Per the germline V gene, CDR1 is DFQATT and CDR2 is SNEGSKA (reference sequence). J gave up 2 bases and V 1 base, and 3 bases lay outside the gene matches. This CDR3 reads CSARAGLAGPYNEQFF. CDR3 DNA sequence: TGCAGTGCTAGAGCGGGACTAGCGGGTCCCTACAATGAGCAGTTCTTC.

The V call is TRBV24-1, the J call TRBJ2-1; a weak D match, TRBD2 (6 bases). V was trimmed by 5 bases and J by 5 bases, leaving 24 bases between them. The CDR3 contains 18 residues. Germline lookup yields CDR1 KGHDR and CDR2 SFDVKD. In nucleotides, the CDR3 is TGTGCCACCAGTGCGTATCTGGGTAGCGGAGTCCCGGACAATGAGCAGTTCTTC. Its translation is CATSAYLGSGVPDNEQFF.

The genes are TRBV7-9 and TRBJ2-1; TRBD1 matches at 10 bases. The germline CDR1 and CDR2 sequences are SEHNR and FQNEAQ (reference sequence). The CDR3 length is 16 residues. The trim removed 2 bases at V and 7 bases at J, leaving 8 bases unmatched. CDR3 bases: TGTGCCAGCAGCTTACGGCCGGGACAGGGGAATAATGAGCAGTTCTTC. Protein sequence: CASSLRPGQGNNEQFF.